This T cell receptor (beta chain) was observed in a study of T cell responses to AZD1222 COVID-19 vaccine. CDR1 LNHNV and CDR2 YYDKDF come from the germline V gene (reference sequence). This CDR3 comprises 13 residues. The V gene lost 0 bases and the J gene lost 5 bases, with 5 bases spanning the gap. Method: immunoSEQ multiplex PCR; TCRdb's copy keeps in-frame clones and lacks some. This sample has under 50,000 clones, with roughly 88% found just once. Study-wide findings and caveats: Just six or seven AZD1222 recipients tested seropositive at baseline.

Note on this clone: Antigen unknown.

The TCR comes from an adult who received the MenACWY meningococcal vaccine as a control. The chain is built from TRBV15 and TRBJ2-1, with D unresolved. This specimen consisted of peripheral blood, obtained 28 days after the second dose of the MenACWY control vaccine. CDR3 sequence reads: CATSRDFDNEQFF. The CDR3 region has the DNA TGTGCCACCAGCAGAGATTTCGACAATGAGCAGTTCTTC. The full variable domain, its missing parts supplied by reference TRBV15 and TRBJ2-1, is DAMVIQNPRYQVTQFGKPVTLSCSQTLNHNVMYWYQQKSSQAPKLLFHYYDKDFNNEADTPDNFQSRRPNTSFCFLDIRSPGLGDTAMYLCATSRDFDNEQFFGPGTRLTVL.